The 5 T cell receptor beta chains below come from one sample, sequenced in a study of T cell repertoires in cytomegalovirus infection. TCRdb called the reads again in MiXCR, with one record for every CDR3 protein. The sample records 100,000 to 150,000 distinct CDR3 sequences, less than 9.5% being singletons. Sequenced: PBMCs. Source of these receptors: a human donor in good health (CMV status not recorded). Some clones in this sample may be carry-over from other donors' samples.

This clonotype was counted only a few times. The CDR3 DNA reads TGTGCCAGTACCCCGCGGCTAGCGTACTACGAGCAGTACTTC. Amino acid sequence: CASTPRLAYYEQYF. The V gene is TRBV19, the J gene TRBJ2-7, with D tentatively TRBD2 (6 bases). This CDR3 contains 14 residues. With 7 bases removed from V and 3 bases from J, the gap between germline ends came to 16 bases. Germline V gene data show CDR1 as LNHDA and CDR2 as SQIVND (reference sequence). The full variable domain, completed using reference TRBV19 and TRBJ2-7, is DGGITQSPKYLFRKEGQNVTLSCEQNLNHDAMYWYRQDPGQGLRLIYYSQIVNDFQKGDIAEGYSVSREKKESFPLTVTSAQKNPTAFYLCASTPRLAYYEQYFGPGTRLTVT.

This clonotype was detected ten times or more. Here the CDR3 DNA reads TGTGCCATCAGTGAAGCAGGGGGCCTCTACGAGCAGTACTTC. The encoded protein is CAISEAGGLYEQYF. The chain recombines TRBV10-3 with TRBJ2-7; the match to TRBD1 covers 8 bases. Germline V gene lookup returns CDR1 ENHRY and CDR2 SYGVKD. This CDR3 is 14 amino acids long. V trimming: 3 bases; J trimming: 3 bases; junction bases outside the gene matches: 4.

Many counts were recorded for this clonotype. The chain is built from TRBV19 and TRBJ2-5, with 8 bases lining up with TRBD2. The V and J ends lost 10 bases and 7 bases, in that order; junction bases with no gene match: 8. The CDR3 is made up of 12 amino acids. From germline, CDR1 is LNHDA and CDR2 SQIVND (reference sequence). For the CDR3, the DNA is TGTGCCACAGACAGCGGGGGACGGACCCAGTACTTC. This codes for CATDSGGRTQYF.

Many counts were recorded for this clonotype. The rearrangement links TRBV11-2 to TRBJ2-4; TRBD1 might be the D (5 bases). There are 12 residues in the CDR3. V shed 5 bases and J shed 6 bases, with 8 bases lying between them. Per the germline V gene, CDR1 is SGHAT and CDR2 is FQNNGV. CDR3 loop: CASSPDRNIQYF. The CDR3 nucleotides are TGTGCCAGCAGCCCAGACAGAAACATTCAGTACTTC.

This clonotype came up many times. The chain has TRBV3-1 and TRBJ1-4; no definite D call. Deletions cut 0 bases from V and 0 bases from J, with 5 bases between. Germline lookup yields CDR1 LGHDT and CDR2 YNNKEL (reference sequence). CDR3 length: 15 residues. This CDR3 is CASSQDWATNEKLFF. DNA of the CDR3: TGTGCCAGCAGCCAAGATTGGGCAACTAATGAAAAACTGTTTTTT.